Detailed here is one T cell receptor beta chain. Its antigen is still unknown. The data stem from a study of shared clonotypes between healthy human individuals. Notes on the study in general: As a rule, naive subsets had a larger estimated richness than memory subsets.

Trimming shortened V by 7 bases and J by 2 bases, and 6 bases separated the two germline ends. The CDR3 is 12 amino acids. The V gene's germline CDR1 is GTSNPN and CDR2 SVGIG (reference sequence). The authors split each subset's genomic DNA evenly across several immunoSEQ plates. TCRdb keeps only in-frame clones here, not all; method: immunoSEQ multiplex PCR. The data contain some 2,000,000 clones, roughly 94% of them singletons. Caucasian adults living in Nashville, Tennessee, provided all samples. J is TRBJ2-6 and V is TRBV30; the D is unclear. The origin of this receptor is a man between 18 and 29 years old in good health. The sequenced sample was naive CD4+ T cells sorted from blood. Sample subset: CD45RA+ positively selected. The CDR3 loop reads CASSAGANVLTF. DNA for the CDR3: TGTGCCTCCTCAGCTGGGGCCAACGTCCTGACTTTC.